The TCR beta chain under discussion was sequenced for a study of immune evolution from preneoplasia to lung adenocarcinoma. Study results and caveats: Later-stage lesions seemingly showed higher T cell density and diversity than normal lung. Top clone frequencies peaked in normal lung, apparently declining through invasive adenocarcinoma.

The count of this clone is one. Its antigen is undetermined. Patients had resection in Japan or China between about 2014 and 2017. The method was immunoSEQ multiplex PCR; TCRdb's version includes in-frame clones alone and lacks a portion of them. The table shows about 5,300 clones, with 60% to 80% occurring only once. CDR1 and CDR2 (germline): SEHNR, FQNEAQ (reference sequence). The CDR3 is 11 residues long. Trimming stripped 8 bases from V and 5 bases from J, with 9 bases between. Sequencing was performed on FFPE normal lung tissue adjacent to the tumor. This receptor was obtained from a person between 55 and 69 years old with lung adenocarcinoma. The chain employs TRBV7-9 and TRBJ1-1, with D perhaps TRBD1 (6 bases). In nucleotides, the CDR3 is TGTGCCAGCGGGGGCACGACTGAAGCTTTCTTT. Translation: CASGGTTEAFF. The full variable domain, with the rest looked up from reference TRBV7-9 and TRBJ1-1, is DTGVSQNPRHKITKRGQNVTFRCDPISEHNRLYWYRQTLGQGPEFLTYFQNEAQLEKSRLLSDRFSAERPKGSFSTLEIQRTEQGDSAMYLCASGGTTEAFFGQGTRLTVV.